This TCR beta chain derives from a study of T cell repertoires in aging, cancer and after chemotherapy. Study as a whole: Glioblastoma patients receiving temozolomide-based therapy gave paired samples before and after chemotherapy. Some 8.1 million TCR reads were in the whole dataset.

TRB rearrangements spanning V, D and J were amplified using mixed TRB-A/B primers. TCRdb ran MiXCR on the multiplex PCR reads and lists one entry per CDR3 protein. This sample carries approximately 3,000 distinct CDR3 sequences, approximately 24% of them seen once, and the ten largest clones take 3% to 3.5%. This clonotype was seen only a few times. No antigen is known for it. Peripheral blood genomic DNA, not sorted cells or RNA, was the template. The germline V gene encodes CDR1 LGHNA and CDR2 YSLEER. With 0 bases removed from V and 2 bases from J, the gap between germline ends came to 10 bases. CDR3 size: 16 residues. Broader study findings: Untreated cancer patients had significantly lower blood TCR diversity than age-matched healthy donors. Rebound thymic output was suggested by rising median generation probability during chemotherapy in each cancer cohort.

The sequenced sample consisted of blood. The sequence was collected from a human donor with a solid tumor. This chain uses TRBV4-3 with TRBJ2-2, with D possibly matching TRBD2 (6 bases). CDR3 amino acids: CASSQEAGLNTGELFF. The CDR3 nucleotides read TGCGCCAGCAGCCAAGAGGCGGGATTAAACACCGGGGAGCTGTTTTTT.